The 25 T cell receptor beta chains listed next were all sequenced from one sample in a study of blood T cell repertoires in COVID-19. Repertoires were generated with immunoSEQ multiplex PCR, while TCRdb's copy carries only in-frame clones and drops some. The repertoire holds over 85,000 clones, with about four fifths as singletons. Sequencing was done on a sample of peripheral blood. Every receptor here comes from a woman in her 70s with acute or convalescent COVID-19.

This sequence joins TRBV7-9 and TRBJ1-5; D remains ambiguous. CDR3 size: 13 residues. CDR1 and CDR2 from the germline V gene are SEHNR and FQNEAQ (reference sequence). Trimming pared 5 bases from V and 5 bases from J, leaving 10 bases between. The CDR3 DNA is TGTGCCAGCAGCCACTCCGGGTATCAGCCCCAGCATTTT. This translates into CASSHSGYQPQHF. The variable domain in full, completed from reference TRBV7-9 and TRBJ1-5, reads DTGVSQNPRHKITKRGQNVTFRCDPISEHNRLYWYRQTLGQGPEFLTYFQNEAQLEKSRLLSDRFSAERPKGSFSTLEIQRTEQGDSAMYLCASSHSGYQPQHFGDGTRLSIL.

The chain couples TRBV5-4 to TRBJ1-4, with TRBD1 matching over 10 bases. V lost 4 bases and J lost 6; bases outside the gene matches: 9. Germline CDR1 is SGHNT and CDR2 is YYREEE (reference sequence). The CDR3 spans 16 residues. CDR3 sequence (DNA): TGTGCCAGCAGCCCCGCGACCGGGACAGGGGATGAAAAACTGTTTTTT. Its protein product is CASSPATGTGDEKLFF.

Written as DNA, the CDR3 is TGCGCCAGCAGCTTGTGGGGACAGACCGCAGAGACCCAGTACTTC. The encoded protein is CASSLWGQTAETQYF. The chain carries TRBV5-1 and TRBJ2-5, with 7 bases that match TRBD1. The junction had 7 bases not matched to a gene; V was cut back by 1 base and J by 4 bases. Germline V gives CDR1 SGHRS, CDR2 YFSETQ. The CDR3 has 15 residues.

The genes are TRBV2 and TRBJ1-2; the match to TRBD1 covers 10 bases. V was pared by 7 bases and J by 2 bases, with 4 bases of the junction left unmatched. CDR1 and CDR2 from the germline V gene are SNHLY and FYNNEI. The CDR3 extends over 14 amino acids. Here the CDR3 reads CASTVTGGNYGYTF. CDR3 nucleotide sequence: TGTGCCAGCACCGTGACAGGGGGCAACTATGGCTACACCTTC.

This chain links TRBV5-1 with TRBJ2-2; D perhaps matches TRBD1 (6 bases). The CDR3 spans 15 residues. Trimming cost V 3 bases and J 1 base, with 10 bases left between them. Germline V gene sequence: CDR1 SGHRS, CDR2 YFSETQ. CDR3 in DNA: TGCGCCAGCAGCTCGCGAGGGGGGAACACCGGGGAGCTGTTTTTT. Its protein is CASSSRGGNTGELFF.

The chain carries TRBV6-5 and TRBJ1-2; 10 nucleotides align to TRBD1. CDR1 and CDR2 from the germline V gene are MNHEY and SVGAGI. The CDR3 is 14 residues long. V dropped 7 bases and J dropped 4; count of bases not matched to a gene: 6. The CDR3 loop reads CASTTGQGIYGYTF. CDR3 sequence (DNA): TGTGCCAGCACCACGGGACAGGGGATCTATGGCTACACCTTC.

V and J are TRBV11-2 and TRBJ1-3, with 7 positions matching TRBD1. The germline V gene encodes CDR1 SGHAT and CDR2 FQNNGV. The V segment lost 5 bases and the J segment 0 bases; nucleotides outside the gene matches: 10. This CDR3 has 17 amino acids. The CDR3 sequence: CASSEQGIAFSGNTIYF. CDR3 nucleotides: TGTGCCAGCAGCGAACAGGGGATCGCCTTCTCTGGAAACACCATATATTTT. Full variable domain (outside the CDR3, taken from reference TRBV11-2 and TRBJ1-3): EAGVAQSPRYKIIEKRQSVAFWCNPISGHATLYWYQQILGQGPKLLIQFQNNGVVDDSQLPKDRFSAERLKGVDSTLKIQPAKLEDSAVYLCASSEQGIAFSGNTIYFGEGSWLTVV.

This chain connects TRBV28 to TRBJ1-2, with 9 bases aligning to TRBD1. The CDR3 extends over 16 amino acids. Looked up from germline, CDR1 is MDHEN and CDR2 is SYDVKM. V gave up 5 bases and J gave up 2 bases; unmatched junction bases: 9. The CDR3 coding sequence is TGTGCCAGCAGTCCCTTTCCGGGACAGGGAAACTATGGCTACACCTTC. Translation gives CASSPFPGQGNYGYTF.

This clone was detected only once. This chain uses TRBV29-1 with TRBJ2-3; 11 bases match TRBD2. The CDR3 is 15 amino acids. Germline V CDR1 and CDR2: SQVTM, ANQGSEA. Trimming removed 5 bases from V and 2 bases from J; junction bases left unmatched: 6. Written as DNA, the CDR3 is TGCAGCGTTTCGACTAGCGGGATCTCCACAGATACGCAGTATTTT. It codes for CSVSTSGISTDTQYF.

J is TRBJ2-3 and V is TRBV29-1; D not resolved. CDR1 and CDR2 (germline): SQVTM, ANQGSEA. With 5 bases removed from V and 0 bases from J, the gap between germline ends came to 9 bases. The CDR3 has 13 amino acids. The CDR3 coding sequence is TGCAGCGTTCACAGCCCTAGCACAGATACGCAGTATTTT. Its translation: CSVHSPSTDTQYF.

This rearrangement joins TRBV3-1 (or the pseudogene TRBV3-2) to TRBJ1-1; 8 nucleotides match TRBD1. The CDR3 runs to 15 residues. CDR1 and CDR2 from the germline V gene are LGHDT and YNNKEL (reference sequence). Trimming removed 2 bases from V and 1 base from J; junction bases left unmatched: 3. CDR3 nucleotide sequence: TGTGCCAGCAGCCAAACAGGGGGGTGGAACACTGAAGCTTTCTTT. Encoded protein: CASSQTGGWNTEAFF.

The chain is built from TRBV14 and TRBJ2-1, with 8 positions matching TRBD1. This CDR3 has 16 amino acids. Germline lookup yields CDR1 SGHDN and CDR2 FVKESK. J was trimmed by 1 base and V by 3 bases; bases with no gene match: 5. The CDR3 spells CASSQYDRGSYNEQFF. The CDR3, as DNA: TGTGCCAGCAGCCAGTACGACAGGGGATCCTACAATGAGCAGTTCTTC. Variable domain in full (rest from reference TRBV14 and TRBJ2-1): EAGVTQFPSHSVIEKGQTVTLRCDPISGHDNLYWYRRVMGKEIKFLLHFVKESKQDESGMPNNRFLAERTGGTYSTLKVQPAELEDSGVYFCASSQYDRGSYNEQFFGPGTRLTVL.

The chain has TRBV13 and TRBJ1-1; perhaps TRBD1 as D (5 bases). The CDR3 runs 13 residues. Germline V gives CDR1 PRHDT, CDR2 FYEKMQ (reference sequence). Trimming removed 5 bases at V and 5 bases at J, with 12 bases between. The CDR3 DNA follows: TGTGCCAGCAGCACGCAGGGATTGACTGAAGCTTTCTTT. Translated: CASSTQGLTEAFF.

The genes are TRBV6-1 and TRBJ2-5; TRBD1 matches at 7 bases. CDR3 length: 17 residues. Trimming at V came to 4 bases and at J to 4 bases, leaving 15 bases not matched to a gene. Germline CDR1 MNHNS, CDR2 SASEGT. The CDR3 nucleotides read TGTGCCAGCAGTGGCCAAATCGGGACAGTAAGTTTAGAGACCCAGTACTTC. Its translation is CASSGQIGTVSLETQYF.

The rearrangement uses TRBV3-1 (or the pseudogene TRBV3-2) and TRBJ2-5, with 7 bases that match TRBD2. The CDR3 sequence is 14 residues long. Losses at the gene ends were 6 bases for V and 2 bases for J; bases not matched to a gene: 6. Germline V gene sequence: CDR1 LGHDT, CDR2 YNNKEL (reference sequence). In DNA form, the CDR3 reads TGTGCCAGCAGTCGGGCGGGGGAGCAAGAGACCCAGTACTTC. This sequence encodes CASSRAGEQETQYF.

The chain couples TRBV7-9 to TRBJ1-4, with a possible D match to TRBD1 (5 bases). The germline gives CDR1 SEHNR, CDR2 FQNEAQ (reference sequence). Trimming pared 3 bases from V and 11 bases from J, leaving 10 bases between. The CDR3 length is 12 residues. The CDR3 reads CASSFLGQKLFF. DNA of the CDR3: TGTGCCAGCAGCTTTTTGGGGCAGAAACTGTTTTTT. The whole variable domain, remainder taken from reference TRBV7-9 and TRBJ1-4, is DTGVSQNPRHKITKRGQNVTFRCDPISEHNRLYWYRQTLGQGPEFLTYFQNEAQLEKSRLLSDRFSAERPKGSFSTLEIQRTEQGDSAMYLCASSFLGQKLFFGSGTQLSVL.

CDR3 sequence (DNA): TGTGCCAGCAGCCAGGGGGGGCTCAACACTGAAGCTTTCTTT. This translates into CASSQGGLNTEAFF. The V call is TRBV16, the J call TRBJ1-1, with D tentatively TRBD1 (6 bases). V was cut by 3 bases and J by 2 bases, with 10 bases left in between. The germline V gene has CDR1 KGHSY and CDR2 FQNENV. The CDR3 has 14 residues.

This CDR3 is CASSSATSGASEQYF. The CDR3 DNA sequence: TGTGCCAGCAGCTCCGCGACTAGCGGGGCCAGTGAGCAGTACTTC. V gene TRBV5-5 combines with J gene TRBJ2-7, with 11 bases matching TRBD2. Germline V gene data show CDR1 as SGHKS and CDR2 as YYEKEE (reference sequence). This CDR3 has 15 amino acids. V shed 3 bases, J shed 7 bases, and the junction held 9 bases outside the gene matches. Filled out from reference TRBV5-5 and TRBJ2-7, the complete variable domain reads DAGVTQSPTHLIKTRGQQVTLRCSPISGHKSVSWYQQVLGQGPQFIFQYYEKEERGRGNFPDRFSARQFPNYSSELNVNALLLGDSALYLCASSSATSGASEQYFGPGTRLTVT.

The CDR3 sequence: CATFSDSNYGYTF. For the CDR3, the DNA is TGTGCCACCTTTTCGGACAGCAACTATGGCTACACCTTC. The chain links TRBV15 to TRBJ1-2, with D perhaps matching TRBD1 (6 bases). This CDR3 region has 13 residues. Germline CDR1 and CDR2: LNHNV and YYDKDF (reference sequence). Trimming pared 8 bases from V and 2 bases from J, leaving 12 bases between.

This chain uses TRBV6-6 with TRBJ1-5; 10 positions match TRBD1. Germline assignment: CDR1 MNHNY and CDR2 SVGAGI (reference sequence). Trimming cost V 6 bases and J 3 bases; bases outside gene matches: 5. The CDR3 covers 15 residues. CDR3 sequence reads: CASSMGQGFNQPQHF. CDR3 DNA sequence: TGTGCCAGCAGCATGGGACAGGGGTTCAATCAGCCCCAGCATTTT.

CDR3 sequence: CASSEVHGDSGNTIYF. CDR3 bases: TGTGCCAGCAGCGAGGTCCACGGGGACTCTGGAAACACCATATATTTT. The genes are TRBV9 and TRBJ1-3; D remains unclear. V gave up 3 bases and J gave up 0 bases, with 13 bases separating them. CDR1 and CDR2 from the germline V gene are SGDLS and YYNGEE. The CDR3 has 16 amino acids.

The chain employs TRBV7-3 and TRBJ2-1; TRBD2 is a possible D gene (6 bases). The CDR3 covers 14 residues. Germline lookup yields CDR1 SGHTA and CDR2 FQGTGA. Trimming stripped 2 bases from V and 6 bases from J, with 11 bases between. The CDR3 nucleotides read TGTGCCAGCAGCTTATTGGGGGGAACCAATGAGCAGTTCTTC. Translating gives CASSLLGGTNEQFF. The whole variable domain, filled in from reference TRBV7-3 and TRBJ2-1, reads GAGVSQTPSNKVTEKGKYVELRCDPISGHTALYWYRQSLGQGPEFLIYFQGTGAADDSGLPNDRFFAVRPEGSVSTLKIQRTERGDSAVYLCASSLLGGTNEQFFGPGTRLTVL.

V gene TRBV6-4 combines with J gene TRBJ1-5; D unclear. Trimming removed 2 bases at V and 5 bases at J, with 13 bases between. The CDR3 length is 15 residues. The germline CDR1 and CDR2 sequences are MRHNA and SNTAGT. The CDR3 DNA follows: TGTGCCAGCAGTGACGGCAACGCAACCCATCAGCCCCAGCATTTT. Translated: CASSDGNATHQPQHF.

This clone was seen a single time. The chain joins TRBV7-8 to TRBJ2-1, with 9 bases fitting TRBD2. Germline lookup yields CDR1 SGHVS and CDR2 FQNEAQ. This CDR3 comprises 15 residues. V was clipped by 3 bases and J by 5 bases; unmatched bases: 5. The CDR3 region is CASSLGGGAHNEQFF. The DNA for the CDR3 is TGTGCCAGCAGCTTGGGCGGGGGGGCCCACAATGAGCAGTTCTTC.

V is TRBV19 and J is TRBJ1-4; possible D gene TRBD1, 5 bases. The CDR3 has 13 residues. Between the trimmed V and J ends, which lost 8 bases and 2 bases, there was a span of 9 bases. Germline V lookup: CDR1 LNHDA, CDR2 SQIVND (reference sequence). This CDR3 is CASGRGTNEKLFF. The CDR3 DNA is TGTGCCAGTGGGCGGGGGACTAATGAAAAACTGTTTTTT. Filled out from reference TRBV19 and TRBJ1-4, the complete variable domain reads DGGITQSPKYLFRKEGQNVTLSCEQNLNHDAMYWYRQDPGQGLRLIYYSQIVNDFQKGDIAEGYSVSREKKESFPLTVTSAQKNPTAFYLCASGRGTNEKLFFGSGTQLSVL.